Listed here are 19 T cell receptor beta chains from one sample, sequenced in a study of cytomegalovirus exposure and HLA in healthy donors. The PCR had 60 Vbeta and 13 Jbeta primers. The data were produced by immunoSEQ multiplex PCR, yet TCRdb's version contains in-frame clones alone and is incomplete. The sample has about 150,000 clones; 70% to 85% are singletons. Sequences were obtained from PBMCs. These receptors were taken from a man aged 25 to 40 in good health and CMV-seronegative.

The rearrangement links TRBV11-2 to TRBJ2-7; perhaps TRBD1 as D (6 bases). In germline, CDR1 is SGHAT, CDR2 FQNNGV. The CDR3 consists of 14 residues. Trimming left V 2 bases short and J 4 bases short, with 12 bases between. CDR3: CASSLTGRRYEQYF. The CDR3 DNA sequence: TGTGCCAGCAGCTTAACAGGGCGAAGGTACGAGCAGTACTTC.

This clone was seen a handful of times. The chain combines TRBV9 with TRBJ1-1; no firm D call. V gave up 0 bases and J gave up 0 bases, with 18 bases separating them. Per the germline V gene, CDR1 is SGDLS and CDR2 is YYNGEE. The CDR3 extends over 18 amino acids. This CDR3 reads CASSVVSMSAPMNTEAFF. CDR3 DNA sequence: TGTGCCAGCAGCGTAGTATCTATGTCAGCGCCTATGAACACTGAAGCTTTCTTT. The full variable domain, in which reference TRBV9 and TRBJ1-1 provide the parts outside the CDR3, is DSGVTQTPKHLITATGQRVTLRCSPRSGDLSVYWYQQSLDQGLQFLIQYYNGEERAKGNILERFSAQQFPDLHSELNLSSLELGDSALYFCASSVVSMSAPMNTEAFFGQGTRLTVV.

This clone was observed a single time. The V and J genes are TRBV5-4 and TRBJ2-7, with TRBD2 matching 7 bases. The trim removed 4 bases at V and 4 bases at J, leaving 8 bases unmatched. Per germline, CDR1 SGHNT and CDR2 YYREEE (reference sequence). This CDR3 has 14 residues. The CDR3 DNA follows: TGTGCCAGCAGCCACCGAGCGGGGAGATACGAGCAGTACTTC. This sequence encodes CASSHRAGRYEQYF.

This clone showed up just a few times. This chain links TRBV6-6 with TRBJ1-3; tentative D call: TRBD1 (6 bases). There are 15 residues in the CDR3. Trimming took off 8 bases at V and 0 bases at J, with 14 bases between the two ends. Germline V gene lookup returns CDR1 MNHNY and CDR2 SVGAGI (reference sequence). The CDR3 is CASSGGKNSGNTIYF. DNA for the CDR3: TGTGCCAGCTCGGGGGGCAAGAACTCTGGAAACACCATATATTTT.

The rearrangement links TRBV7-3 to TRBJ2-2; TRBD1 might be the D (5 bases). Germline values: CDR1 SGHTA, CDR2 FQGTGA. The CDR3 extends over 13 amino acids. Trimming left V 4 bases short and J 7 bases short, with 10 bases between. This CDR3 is CASSSQGSGELFF. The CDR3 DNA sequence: TGTGCCAGCAGCTCTCAGGGAAGCGGGGAGCTGTTTTTT.

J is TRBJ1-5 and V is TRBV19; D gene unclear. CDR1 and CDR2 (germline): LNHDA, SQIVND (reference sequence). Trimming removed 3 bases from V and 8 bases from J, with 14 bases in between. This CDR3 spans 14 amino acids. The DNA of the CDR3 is TGTGCCAGTAGTATTCGGTACCCCGGGGAGCCCCAGCATTTT. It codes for CASSIRYPGEPQHF.

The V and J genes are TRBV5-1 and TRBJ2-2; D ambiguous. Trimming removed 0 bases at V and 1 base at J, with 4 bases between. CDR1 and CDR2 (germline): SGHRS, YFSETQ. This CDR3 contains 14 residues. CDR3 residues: CASSLARNTGELFF. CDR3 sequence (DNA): TGCGCCAGCAGCTTGGCCAGGAACACCGGGGAGCTGTTTTTT. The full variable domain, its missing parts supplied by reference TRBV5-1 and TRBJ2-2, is KAGVTQTPRYLIKTRGQQVTLSCSPISGHRSVSWYQQTPGQGLQFLFEYFSETQRNKGNFPGRFSGRQFSNSRSEMNVSTLELGDSALYLCASSLARNTGELFFGEGSRLTVL.

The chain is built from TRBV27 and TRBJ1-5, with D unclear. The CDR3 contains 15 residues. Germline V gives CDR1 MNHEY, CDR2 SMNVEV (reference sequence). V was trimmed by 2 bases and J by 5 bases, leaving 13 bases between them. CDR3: CASSLIGGFDQPQHF. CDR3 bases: TGTGCCAGCAGTTTAATTGGCGGGTTTGATCAGCCCCAGCATTTT.

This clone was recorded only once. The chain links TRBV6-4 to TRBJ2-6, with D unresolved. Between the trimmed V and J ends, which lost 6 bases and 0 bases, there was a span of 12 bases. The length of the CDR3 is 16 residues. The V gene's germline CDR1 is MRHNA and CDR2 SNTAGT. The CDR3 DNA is TGTGCCAGCAGCCCGTCCGCGTTCTCTGGGGCCAACGTCCTGACTTTC. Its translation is CASSPSAFSGANVLTF.

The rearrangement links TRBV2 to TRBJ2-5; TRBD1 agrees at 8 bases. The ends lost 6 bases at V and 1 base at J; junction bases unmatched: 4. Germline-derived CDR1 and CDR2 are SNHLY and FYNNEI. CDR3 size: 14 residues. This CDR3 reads CASRRDRTQETQYF. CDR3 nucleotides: TGTGCCAGCAGGAGGGACAGGACCCAAGAGACCCAGTACTTC.

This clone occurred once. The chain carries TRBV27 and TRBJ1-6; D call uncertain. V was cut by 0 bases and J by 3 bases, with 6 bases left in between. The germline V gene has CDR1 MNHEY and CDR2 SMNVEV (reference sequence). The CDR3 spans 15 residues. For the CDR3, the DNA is TGTGCCAGCAGTTTATCACATAACTATAATTCACCCCTCCACTTT. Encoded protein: CASSLSHNYNSPLHF.

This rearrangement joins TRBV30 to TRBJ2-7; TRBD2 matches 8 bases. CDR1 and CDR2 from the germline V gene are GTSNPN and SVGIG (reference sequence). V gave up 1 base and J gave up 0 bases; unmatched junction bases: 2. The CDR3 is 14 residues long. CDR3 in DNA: TGTGCCTGGAGTGAAAGCGGGGGCTCCTACGAGCAGTACTTC. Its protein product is CAWSESGGSYEQYF. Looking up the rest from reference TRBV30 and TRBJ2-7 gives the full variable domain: SQTIHQWPATLVQPVGSPLSLECTVEGTSNPNLYWYRQAAGRGLQLLFYSVGIGQISSEVPQNLSASRPQDRQFILSSKKLLLSDSGFYLCAWSESGGSYEQYFGPGTRLTVT.

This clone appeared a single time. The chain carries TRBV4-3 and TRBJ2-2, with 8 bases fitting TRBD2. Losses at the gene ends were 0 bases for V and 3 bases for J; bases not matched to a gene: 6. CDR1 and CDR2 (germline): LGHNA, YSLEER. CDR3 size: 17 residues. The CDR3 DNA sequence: TGCGCCAGCAGCCAAGAGCGGGGGGCCCCTGACACCGGGGAGCTGTTTTTT. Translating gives CASSQERGAPDTGELFF.

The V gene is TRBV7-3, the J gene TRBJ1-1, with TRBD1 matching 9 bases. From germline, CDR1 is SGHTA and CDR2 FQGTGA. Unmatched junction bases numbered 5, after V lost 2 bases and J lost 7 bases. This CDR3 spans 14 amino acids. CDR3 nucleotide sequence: TGTGCCAGCAGCTTAGGGTTGACAGGGGGTGAAGCTTTCTTT. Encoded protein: CASSLGLTGGEAFF.

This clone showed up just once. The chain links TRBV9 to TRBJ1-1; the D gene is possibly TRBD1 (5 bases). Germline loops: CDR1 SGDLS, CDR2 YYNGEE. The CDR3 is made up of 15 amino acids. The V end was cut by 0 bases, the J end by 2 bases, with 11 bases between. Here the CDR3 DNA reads TGTGCCAGCAGCGTAGCTCTGGGGCCTAACACTGAAGCTTTCTTT. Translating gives CASSVALGPNTEAFF.

As DNA, the CDR3 is TGCGCCAGCAGCCTGACAGGGGGCGGCTATGGCTACACCTTC. This encodes CASSLTGGGYGYTF. The V and J genes are TRBV5-1 and TRBJ1-2, with 10 bases identical to TRBD1. With V trimmed by 4 bases and J by 4 bases, 4 bases remained unmatched. This CDR3 is built from 14 residues. Per germline, CDR1 SGHRS and CDR2 YFSETQ.

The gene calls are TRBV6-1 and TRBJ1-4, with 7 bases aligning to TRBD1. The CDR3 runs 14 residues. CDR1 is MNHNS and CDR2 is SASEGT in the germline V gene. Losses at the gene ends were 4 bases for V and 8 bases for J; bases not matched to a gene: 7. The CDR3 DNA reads TGTGCCAGCAGTGTCGACAGGGAGGACGAAAAACTGTTTTTT. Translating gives CASSVDREDEKLFF.

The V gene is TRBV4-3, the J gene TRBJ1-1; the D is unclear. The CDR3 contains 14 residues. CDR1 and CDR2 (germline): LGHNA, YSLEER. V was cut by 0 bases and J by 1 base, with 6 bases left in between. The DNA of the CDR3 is TGCGCCAGCAGCCAAGAGATTAGGAACACTGAAGCTTTCTTT. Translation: CASSQEIRNTEAFF.

The DNA for the CDR3 is TGTGCCAGCAGCGAGGGGGTTGCTAATGAAAAACTGTTTTTT. Translated, it gives CASSEGVANEKLFF. The rearrangement uses TRBV9 and TRBJ1-4; possibly TRBD1 for D (6 bases). V gave up 3 bases and J gave up 3 bases, with 9 bases separating them. Per the germline V gene, CDR1 is SGDLS and CDR2 is YYNGEE. The CDR3 is 14 amino acids.